The clone carrying this T cell receptor beta chain was recorded at least ten times. The data are from a study of T cells in Graves' hyperthyroidism and ophthalmopathy. Between the trimmed V and J ends, which lost 7 bases and 3 bases, there was a span of 16 bases. Germline loops: CDR1 DFQATT, CDR2 SNEGSKA (reference sequence). This CDR3 contains 14 residues. There were TCR beta CDR3 regions amplified from RNA transcripts. RT-PCR in the first round (using the HTBI primer set) targeted the TCR CDR3. TCRdb reprocessed the multiplex PCR reads with MiXCR, giving one entry per CDR3 protein. The sample yields fewer than 450,000 distinct CDR3 sequences, about 17% seen once. In patients aged 18 to 65, hyperthyroidism was newly diagnosed, with duration under 2 months. Lactation, pregnancy, other autoimmune disease or uncontrolled infection led to exclusion of patients. Diagnoses were made from clinical symptoms, serum measures (thyroxine and TRAb), thyroid ultrasound and orbital computed tomography.

The sequence was collected from a woman aged 25 to 39 with Graves' hyperthyroidism that later progressed to Graves' ophthalmopathy. Sequenced sample: blood. V usage is TRBV20-1 and J usage is TRBJ2-1; D uncertain. The CDR3 here is CSVATPLNYNEQFF. The CDR3 DNA reads TGCAGTGTTGCCACTCCCCTAAACTACAATGAGCAGTTCTTC.